Following are 2 T cell receptor beta chains from one sample sequenced in a study of cytomegalovirus exposure and HLA in healthy donors. PCR amplification relied on 60 Vbeta primers (plus 13 Jbeta primers). Clones were read by immunoSEQ multiplex PCR, and TCRdb kept only the in-frame ones, dropping some. This table has over 150,000 clones, more than 60% appearing once. The sample comprised PBMCs. These receptors were obtained from a woman between 45 and 65 years old in good health and CMV-seropositive.

This chain uses TRBV7-9 with TRBJ1-1; possible D gene TRBD1, 6 bases. The CDR3 is 14 residues long. V dropped 0 bases and J dropped 10 bases, with 15 bases sitting between them. Germline V gives CDR1 SEHNR, CDR2 FQNEAQ (reference sequence). This CDR3 reads CASSLASQGKGAFF. The DNA for the CDR3 is TGTGCCAGCAGCTTAGCGAGTCAGGGGAAAGGAGCTTTCTTT.

This clone was counted once. The chain has TRBV6-1 and TRBJ2-7, with TRBD1 matching over 10 bases. CDR1 is MNHNS, CDR2 SASEGT, per germline. The CDR3 length is 14 residues. J was trimmed by 6 bases and V by 7 bases; bases with no gene match: 9. The CDR3 DNA sequence: TGTGCCAGCACCCCACGGGGGGACAGGGGCGAGCAGTACTTC. It specifies CASTPRGDRGEQYF.